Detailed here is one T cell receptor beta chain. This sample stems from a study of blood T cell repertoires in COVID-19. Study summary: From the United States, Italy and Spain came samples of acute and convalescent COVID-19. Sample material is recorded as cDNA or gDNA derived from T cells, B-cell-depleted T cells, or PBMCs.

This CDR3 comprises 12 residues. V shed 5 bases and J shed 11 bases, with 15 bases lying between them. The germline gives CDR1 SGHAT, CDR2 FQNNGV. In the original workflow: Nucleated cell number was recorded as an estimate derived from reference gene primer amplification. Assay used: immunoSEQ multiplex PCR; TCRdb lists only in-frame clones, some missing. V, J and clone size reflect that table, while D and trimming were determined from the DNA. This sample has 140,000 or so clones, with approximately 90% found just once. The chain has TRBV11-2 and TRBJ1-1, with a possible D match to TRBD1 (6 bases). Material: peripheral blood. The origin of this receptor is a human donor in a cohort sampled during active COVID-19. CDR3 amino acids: CASSLWTAMAFF. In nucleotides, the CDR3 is TGTGCCAGCAGCCTTTGGACAGCCATGGCTTTCTTT.